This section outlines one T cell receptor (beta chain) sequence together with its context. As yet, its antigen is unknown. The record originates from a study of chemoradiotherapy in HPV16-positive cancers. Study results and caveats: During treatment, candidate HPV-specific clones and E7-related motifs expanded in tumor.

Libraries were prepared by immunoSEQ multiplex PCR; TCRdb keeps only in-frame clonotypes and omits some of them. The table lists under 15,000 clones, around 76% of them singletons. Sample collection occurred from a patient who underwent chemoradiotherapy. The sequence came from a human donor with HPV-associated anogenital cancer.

The CDR3 loop reads CAWSGRLGNTIYF. CDR3 in DNA: TGTGCCTGGAGTGGTCGACTTGGAAACACCATATATTTT. The chain combines TRBV30 with TRBJ1-3; D unresolved. CDR1 and CDR2 from the germline V gene are GTSNPN and SVGIG (reference sequence). The CDR3 has 13 residues. The V gene lost 1 base and the J gene lost 3 bases, with 7 bases spanning the gap.